These T cell receptor beta chains were read from a single sample in a study of spatial heterogeneity in lung cancer. TCRdb itself ran the 5' RACE reads through MiXCR, one entry per CDR3 protein. The sample lists under 75,000 distinct CDR3 sequences, less than 10% occurring once. Sequenced here: PBMCs, sampled at surgery. Source of these receptors: a female donor with early-stage non-small cell lung cancer. The CDR3 runs from the conserved cysteine through the conserved F or W. Fields, in order: D gene, V gene, J gene, clone size, CDR3 protein, CDR3 DNA. The D gene is left open where the match is weak. Clone size is stated in some rows and not others, as once, few, many or a class when expanded.

>NA|TRBV9|TRBJ2-7|few
CASSVGTSSSYEQYF
TGTGCCAGCAGCGTAGGGACGTCCAGCTCCTACGAGCAGTACTTC
>NA|TRBV7-9|TRBJ1-4|many
CASSEPQGREDEKLFF
TGTGCCAGCAGTGAACCTCAGGGGAGGGAGGATGAAAAACTGTTTTTT
>TRBD2|TRBV20-1|TRBJ2-1|few
CSARASLGRGVNEQFF
TGCAGTGCTAGAGCCTCTCTGGGGAGGGGAGTCAATGAGCAGTTCTTC
>TRBD2|TRBV3-1|TRBJ2-1|few
CASSQSSGRRDEQFF
TGTGCCAGCAGCCAAAGTAGCGGGAGGAGGGATGAGCAGTTCTTC
>TRBD1|TRBV20-1|TRBJ1-2|many
CSAGLRGQGHGYTF
TGCAGTGCTGGTCTACGGGGACAGGGCCATGGCTACACCTTC
>TRBD1|TRBV4-1|TRBJ1-4|many
CASSQGSGQPNEKLFF
TGCGCCAGCAGCCAAGGCTCGGGACAGCCTAATGAAAAACTGTTTTTT
>NA|TRBV12-3/TRBV12-4|TRBJ1-3|few
CASNLDGQVSNTIYF
TGTGCCAGCAACTTAGACGGTCAGGTCTCAAACACCATATATTTT
>TRBD1|TRBV11-2|TRBJ1-4|few
CASSLTDRGGEKLFF
TGTGCCAGCAGCCTAACGGACAGGGGTGGTGAAAAACTGTTTTTT
>TRBD1|TRBV7-9|TRBJ2-7|many
CASSFRQGRDEQYF
TGTGCCAGCAGTTTTAGACAGGGACGAGACGAGCAGTACTTC
>NA|TRBV28|TRBJ2-1|NA
CASSLPDEQFF
TGTGCCAGCAGTTTACCCGATGAGCAGTTCTTC
>NA|TRBV6-1|TRBJ1-4|few
CASQSWEGPANEKLFF
TGTGCCAGCCAGAGCTGGGAGGGGCCGGCTAATGAAAAACTGTTTTTT
>TRBD1|TRBV10-3|TRBJ2-5|NA
CAISGGPGQGLRETQYF
TGTGCCATCAGTGGGGGACCGGGACAGGGATTGAGGGAGACCCAGTACTTC
>NA|TRBV4-1|TRBJ2-5|many
CASSQDVAWTQYF
TGCGCCAGCAGCCAAGACGTGGCGTGGACCCAGTACTTC
>NA|TRBV7-3|TRBJ2-3|few
CASSLLGGASTDTQYF
TGTGCCAGCAGCTTACTCGGGGGAGCTAGCACAGATACGCAGTATTTT
>NA|TRBV7-6|TRBJ1-4|NA
CASSLAGDAGMEKLFF
TGTGCCAGCAGCTTAGCGGGGGACGCGGGGATGGAAAAACTGTTTTTT
>NA|TRBV4-1|TRBJ1-5|many
CASSLVDGSFNQPQHF
TGCGCCAGCAGCCTCGTGGACGGTAGCTTCAATCAGCCCCAGCATTTT
>NA|TRBV3-1|TRBJ2-5|many
CASSLPQGQETQYF
TGTGCCAGCAGCCTACCGCAGGGACAAGAGACCCAGTACTTC
>NA|TRBV28|TRBJ2-7|medium-sized
CASSLSLESEPSYEQYF
TGTGCCAGCAGTTTATCACTAGAGAGTGAACCGTCCTACGAGCAGTACTTC
>NA|TRBV7-2|TRBJ2-5|many
CASSLAAGPETQYF
TGTGCCAGCAGCTTAGCCGCGGGACCAGAGACCCAGTACTTC
>TRBD1|TRBV25-1|TRBJ1-2|many
CASGDRGYYGYTF
TGTGCCAGCGGTGACAGGGGATACTATGGCTACACCTTC
>NA|TRBV5-1|TRBJ1-1|NA
CASSLQEGRNTEAFF
TGCGCCAGCAGCTTGCAGGAGGGCAGGAACACTGAAGCTTTCTTT
>TRBD1|TRBV7-2|TRBJ1-4|many
CASSLNRGSEKLFF
TGTGCCAGCAGCTTAAACAGGGGAAGTGAAAAACTGTTTTTT
>NA|TRBV10-3|TRBJ1-1|few
CAISGVSNTEAFF
TGTGCCATCAGTGGGGTTTCGAACACTGAAGCTTTCTTT
>NA|TRBV28|TRBJ2-3|NA
CVSTLRGIGGDTQYF
TGTGTCAGCACCTTAAGGGGAATAGGAGGCGATACGCAGTATTTT
>NA|TRBV20-1|TRBJ1-5|NA
CSARGLGARSNQPQHF
TGCAGTGCTAGGGGACTAGGGGCCCGGAGCAATCAGCCCCAGCATTTT
>NA|TRBV20-1|TRBJ1-4|NA
CSAMIGQGTDRLFF
TGCAGTGCCATGATCGGGCAGGGAACAGATAGACTGTTTTTT
>NA|TRBV20-1|TRBJ2-1|NA
CSARKGVGYNEQFF
TGCAGTGCTAGGAAAGGGGTCGGCTACAATGAGCAGTTCTTC
>NA|TRBV7-7|TRBJ2-1|NA
CASSAQGRGGYNEQFF
TGTGCTAGCAGCGCCCAGGGGCGCGGTGGTTACAATGAGCAGTTCTTC
>TRBD2|TRBV28|TRBJ2-1|many
CASSPLAGGRYNEQFF
TGTGCCAGCAGTCCTCTAGCGGGAGGGCGCTACAATGAGCAGTTCTTC
>TRBD2|TRBV10-2|TRBJ2-3|many
CASSGASGSKTDTQYF
TGCGCCAGCAGTGGGGCTAGCGGGAGTAAGACAGATACGCAGTATTTT
>NA|TRBV21-1|TRBJ1-3|many
CASSKVLEEGLPSGNTIYF
TGTGCCAGCAGCAAAGTATTAGAGGAGGGTCTTCCCTCTGGAAACACCATATATTTT
>NA|TRBV24-1|TRBJ2-1|NA
CATQKQGYDEQFF
TGTGCCACCCAAAAGCAGGGGTACGATGAGCAGTTCTTC
>NA|TRBV5-6|TRBJ1-5|NA
CASSLRGWNQPQHF
TGTGCCAGCAGCTTGAGGGGGTGGAATCAGCCCCAGCATTTT
>TRBD1|TRBV7-9|TRBJ1-2|many
CASSRPTGAVYGYTF
TGTGCCAGCAGCCGTCCCACAGGGGCCGTCTATGGCTACACCTTC
>NA|TRBV6-2/TRBV6-3|TRBJ1-1|few
CASNIAGRTEAFF
TGTGCCAGCAATATTGCGGGACGAACTGAAGCTTTCTTT
>TRBD1|TRBV12-3/TRBV12-4|TRBJ1-1|many
CASSFLGQGGTEAFF
TGTGCCAGCAGTTTTTTAGGACAGGGAGGCACTGAAGCTTTCTTT
>NA|TRBV12-3/TRBV12-4|TRBJ2-1|many
CASSSEYNTNEQFF
TGTGCCAGCAGCTCCGAATACAACACCAATGAGCAGTTCTTC
>NA|TRBV5-1|TRBJ2-1|NA
CASSLEVQGQSSYNEQFF
TGCGCCAGCAGCTTGGAAGTGCAGGGTCAAAGCTCCTACAATGAGCAGTTCTTC
>NA|TRBV19|TRBJ1-5|many
CASSIPARGQPQHF
TGTGCCAGTAGTATCCCGGCCAGGGGCCAGCCCCAGCATTTT
>TRBD2|TRBV5-4|TRBJ2-1|few
CASSLGGRAGNEQFF
TGTGCCAGCAGCTTGGGCGGGAGGGCCGGCAATGAGCAGTTCTTC
>NA|TRBV6-6|TRBJ2-2|few
CASSRSGTGELFF
TGTGCCAGCAGCCGAAGCGGCACCGGGGAGCTGTTTTTT
>NA|TRBV6-5|TRBJ1-5|many
CASSYSGDQPQHF
TGTGCCAGCAGTTACTCAGGGGACCAGCCCCAGCATTTT
>NA|TRBV28|TRBJ1-1|few
CASSPLRREAFF
TGTGCCAGCAGTCCCCTGAGGAGGGAAGCTTTCTTT
>NA|TRBV20-1|TRBJ2-2|NA
CSAETTGTGELFF
TGCAGTGCCGAAACGACAGGCACCGGGGAGCTGTTTTTT
>NA|TRBV3-1|TRBJ2-3|many
CASSPLTFSTDTQYF
TGTGCCAGCAGCCCCCTGACTTTTAGCACAGATACGCAGTATTTT
>NA|TRBV5-6|TRBJ2-1|NA
CASSWGTNEQFF
TGTGCCAGCAGCTGGGGGACTAATGAGCAGTTCTTC
>NA|TRBV2|TRBJ1-3|NA
CASMDLSGNTIYF
TGTGCCAGCATGGACCTCTCTGGAAACACCATATATTTT
>TRBD1|TRBV13|TRBJ2-5|NA
CASSLTQGAEETQYF
TGTGCCAGCAGCTTAACACAGGGGGCCGAAGAGACCCAGTACTTC
>NA|TRBV3-1|TRBJ2-2|NA
CASSQEGSYTGELFF
TGTGCCAGCAGCCAAGAAGGCAGTTACACCGGGGAGCTGTTTTTT
>NA|TRBV5-4|TRBJ1-4|NA
CASSPQMGVNEKLFF
TGTGCCAGCTCCCCTCAGATGGGCGTTAATGAAAAACTGTTTTTT
>TRBD2|TRBV3-1|TRBJ2-5|many
CASSQDPWTSGEETQYF
TGTGCCAGCAGCCAAGATCCCTGGACTAGCGGGGAAGAGACCCAGTACTTC
>NA|TRBV20-1|TRBJ2-3|NA
CSARGGTSTDTQYF
TGCAGTGCTAGAGGGGGGACCAGCACAGATACGCAGTATTTT
>NA|TRBV2|TRBJ1-5|few
CAGGEENRHQPQHF
TGTGCCGGCGGCGAGGAGAACAGACATCAGCCCCAGCATTTT
>NA|TRBV20-1|TRBJ1-6|NA
CSGQGSKNSPLHF
TGCAGTGGGCAGGGGTCGAAGAATTCACCCCTCCACTTT
>NA|TRBV18|TRBJ1-4|NA
CASSPTSTNEKLFF
TGTGCCAGCTCACCGACCTCGACTAATGAAAAACTGTTTTTT